This is a list of T cell receptor beta chains from one sample in a study of CD8+ T cells in alopecia areata. The table came from immunoSEQ multiplex PCR; TCRdb's copy has only in-frame clones and leaves some out. Here the sample spans around 99,000 clones, 84% being singletons. The sequences come from CD8+ T cells sorted from blood, collected at week 24, from a patient treated with tofacitinib. The source of these receptors is a human donor with alopecia areata. CDR3s include the opening cysteine and the closing phenylalanine or tryptophan. The order of the fields is clone size, J gene, V gene, D gene, CDR3 protein, CDR3 DNA. A D gene is named only where the DNA matches it firmly. Size tells how often a clone was seen (once, few, many) or the class of an expanded clone, and some rows leave it out.

clone_size: -; j_call: TRBJ2-7; v_call: TRBV28; d_call: TRBD1; cdr3_aa: CASTYRGFLNEQYF; cdr3_nt: TGTGCCAGCACTTACAGGGGGTTCCTAAACGAGCAGTACTTC
clone_size: -; j_call: TRBJ1-1; v_call: TRBV29-1; d_call: -; cdr3_aa: CSVVGGENTEAFF; cdr3_nt: TGCAGCGTTGTCGGGGGGGAGAACACTGAAGCTTTCTTT
clone_size: -; j_call: TRBJ2-7; v_call: TRBV5-4; d_call: -; cdr3_aa: CASSLGNASPYEQYF; cdr3_nt: TGTGCCAGCAGCTTGGGCAACGCTAGCCCCTACGAGCAGTACTTC
clone_size: -; j_call: TRBJ1-1; v_call: TRBV4-1; d_call: TRBD1; cdr3_aa: CASSQDSGGGNTEAFF; cdr3_nt: TGCGCCAGCAGCCAAGATTCAGGGGGTGGGAACACTGAAGCTTTCTTT
clone_size: -; j_call: TRBJ2-7; v_call: TRBV10-3; d_call: -; cdr3_aa: CAVARPGTLSSYEQYF; cdr3_nt: TGTGCCGTTGCACGCCCGGGGACATTGAGCTCCTACGAGCAGTACTTC
clone_size: -; j_call: TRBJ2-3; v_call: TRBV18; d_call: -; cdr3_aa: CASSPGGPDTDTQYF; cdr3_nt: TGTGCCAGCTCACCGGGGGGGCCAGACACAGATACGCAGTATTTT
clone_size: -; j_call: TRBJ2-7; v_call: TRBV4-3; d_call: -; cdr3_aa: CASSQERGRGEQYF; cdr3_nt: TGCGCCAGCAGCCAAGAGAGAGGCCGGGGCGAGCAGTACTTC
clone_size: -; j_call: TRBJ2-1; v_call: TRBV7-9; d_call: TRBD1; cdr3_aa: CASSLGTVSYNEQFF; cdr3_nt: TGTGCCAGCAGCCTAGGGACAGTCTCCTACAATGAGCAGTTCTTC
clone_size: -; j_call: TRBJ2-7; v_call: TRBV7-9; d_call: -; cdr3_aa: CASSPDGDTHYEQYF; cdr3_nt: TGTGCCAGCAGCCCCGATGGGGACACTCACTACGAGCAGTACTTC
clone_size: few; j_call: TRBJ2-4; v_call: TRBV13; d_call: TRBD1; cdr3_aa: CASSLGQGAAKNIQYF; cdr3_nt: TGTGCCAGCAGCCTCGGACAGGGGGCAGCCAAAAACATTCAGTACTTC
clone_size: -; j_call: TRBJ2-3; v_call: TRBV9; d_call: TRBD1; cdr3_aa: CASSVDPGTDRQYF; cdr3_nt: TGTGCCAGCAGCGTGGATCCAGGGACAGACCGGCAGTATTTT
clone_size: -; j_call: TRBJ2-2; v_call: TRBV29-1; d_call: -; cdr3_aa: CSVGREGNTGELFF; cdr3_nt: TGCAGCGTTGGTAGAGAGGGGAACACCGGGGAGCTGTTTTTT
clone_size: -; j_call: TRBJ2-7; v_call: TRBV14; d_call: -; cdr3_aa: CASSQSRASEQYF; cdr3_nt: TGTGCCAGCAGCCAGTCCAGGGCAAGCGAGCAGTACTTC
clone_size: once; j_call: TRBJ2-5; v_call: TRBV29-1; d_call: TRBD1; cdr3_aa: CSVEEPTGERETQYF; cdr3_nt: TGCAGCGTTGAAGAGCCGACAGGGGAGCGAGAGACCCAGTACTTC
clone_size: -; j_call: TRBJ2-7; v_call: TRBV5-5; d_call: -; cdr3_aa: CASSSMTASYEQYF; cdr3_nt: TGTGCCAGCAGCTCAATGACAGCCTCCTACGAGCAGTACTTC
clone_size: -; j_call: TRBJ2-6; v_call: TRBV23-1; d_call: -; cdr3_aa: CASSLLFSGANVLTF; cdr3_nt: TGCGCCAGCAGTCTCCTGTTCTCTGGGGCCAACGTCCTGACTTTC
clone_size: few; j_call: TRBJ1-5; v_call: TRBV7-9; d_call: TRBD1; cdr3_aa: CASSLADRAQHF; cdr3_nt: TGTGCCAGCAGCTTAGCGGACAGGGCCCAGCATTTT
clone_size: -; j_call: TRBJ2-7; v_call: TRBV27; d_call: TRBD1; cdr3_aa: CASSLGDRGLYEQYF; cdr3_nt: TGTGCCAGCAGTTTAGGGGACAGGGGGCTCTACGAGCAGTACTTC
clone_size: -; j_call: TRBJ2-7; v_call: TRBV21-1; d_call: -; cdr3_aa: CARTGQETYEQYF; cdr3_nt: TGTGCCAGGACGGGACAGGAAACCTACGAGCAGTACTTC
clone_size: -; j_call: TRBJ1-2; v_call: TRBV7-9; d_call: TRBD1; cdr3_aa: CASSQDDRASYGYTF; cdr3_nt: TGTGCCAGCAGCCAAGACGACAGGGCATCCTATGGCTACACCTTC
clone_size: -; j_call: TRBJ2-7; v_call: TRBV27; d_call: -; cdr3_aa: CASSLAGQLTPYEQYF; cdr3_nt: TGTGCCAGCAGTTTAGCGGGGCAGCTAACTCCCTACGAGCAGTACTTC
clone_size: -; j_call: TRBJ1-3; v_call: TRBV29-1; d_call: -; cdr3_aa: CSVETARSGNTIYF; cdr3_nt: TGCAGCGTTGAAACGGCCCGCTCTGGAAACACCATATATTTT
clone_size: few; j_call: TRBJ2-7; v_call: TRBV6-1; d_call: TRBD1; cdr3_aa: CASSGPGQGFHEQYF; cdr3_nt: TGTGCCAGCAGTGGCCCGGGACAGGGTTTCCACGAGCAGTACTTC
clone_size: -; j_call: TRBJ1-5; v_call: TRBV4-1; d_call: -; cdr3_aa: CASSPLGATDSNQPQHF; cdr3_nt: TGCGCCAGCAGCCCTCTGGGGGCCACTGATAGCAATCAGCCCCAGCATTTT
clone_size: -; j_call: TRBJ2-1; v_call: TRBV6-6; d_call: -; cdr3_aa: CASSYPPGDEQFF; cdr3_nt: TGTGCCAGCAGTTACCCCCCGGGCGATGAGCAGTTCTTC
clone_size: -; j_call: TRBJ2-3; v_call: TRBV4-2; d_call: -; cdr3_aa: CASSQVLSPGEDTQYF; cdr3_nt: TGTGCCAGCAGCCAAGTACTATCTCCGGGGGAAGATACGCAGTATTTT
clone_size: -; j_call: TRBJ2-7; v_call: TRBV11-2; d_call: -; cdr3_aa: CASSLEGGASYEQYF; cdr3_nt: TGTGCCAGCAGCTTAGAGGGGGGGGCGTCCTACGAGCAGTACTTC
clone_size: -; j_call: TRBJ2-7; v_call: TRBV5-1; d_call: TRBD1; cdr3_aa: CASSPIPRQGSYEQYF; cdr3_nt: TGCGCCAGCAGCCCAATACCTAGACAGGGCTCCTACGAGCAGTACTTC
clone_size: -; j_call: TRBJ1-2; v_call: TRBV9; d_call: -; cdr3_aa: CASSVAATEHYGYTF; cdr3_nt: TGTGCCAGCAGCGTAGCGGCGACTGAGCACTATGGCTACACCTTC
clone_size: -; j_call: TRBJ2-5; v_call: TRBV7-2; d_call: -; cdr3_aa: CASSHRRVQETQYF; cdr3_nt: TGTGCCAGCAGCCACCGGAGGGTTCAAGAGACCCAGTACTTC
clone_size: -; j_call: TRBJ2-2; v_call: TRBV19; d_call: TRBD1; cdr3_aa: CASSRPWTGLGELFF; cdr3_nt: TGTGCCAGTAGCCGACCCTGGACAGGGCTCGGGGAGCTGTTTTTT
clone_size: -; j_call: TRBJ2-3; v_call: TRBV4-1; d_call: -; cdr3_aa: CASSQYMGLSTDTQYF; cdr3_nt: TGCGCCAGCAGCCAATATATGGGGCTGAGCACAGATACGCAGTATTTT
clone_size: -; j_call: TRBJ1-5; v_call: TRBV9; d_call: TRBD1; cdr3_aa: CASSTGQGGNQPQHF; cdr3_nt: TGTGCCAGCAGCACCGGACAGGGGGGCAATCAGCCCCAGCATTTT
clone_size: -; j_call: TRBJ2-7; v_call: TRBV7-2; d_call: -; cdr3_aa: CASSPQRAYEQYF; cdr3_nt: TGTGCCAGCAGTCCCCAGCGGGCCTACGAGCAGTACTTC
clone_size: few; j_call: TRBJ2-1; v_call: TRBV5-1; d_call: -; cdr3_aa: CASSMSSYNEQFF; cdr3_nt: TGCGCCAGCAGCATGAGCTCCTACAATGAGCAGTTCTTC
clone_size: -; j_call: TRBJ2-1; v_call: TRBV6-1; d_call: TRBD1; cdr3_aa: CASSVRGFGTGRDEQFF; cdr3_nt: TGTGCCAGCAGTGTAAGGGGCTTTGGGACAGGGAGGGATGAGCAGTTCTTC
clone_size: -; j_call: TRBJ2-2; v_call: TRBV10-3; d_call: TRBD2; cdr3_aa: CAISDPGLADRENTGELFF; cdr3_nt: TGTGCCATCAGTGACCCGGGACTAGCGGATAGGGAGAACACCGGGGAGCTGTTTTTT
clone_size: -; j_call: TRBJ2-2; v_call: TRBV6-6; d_call: -; cdr3_aa: CASSYSGSNTGELFF; cdr3_nt: TGTGCCAGCAGTTACTCAGGAAGTAACACCGGGGAGCTGTTTTTT
clone_size: -; j_call: TRBJ1-5; v_call: TRBV5-4; d_call: TRBD1; cdr3_aa: CASSSDEDRTSNQPQHF; cdr3_nt: TGTGCCAGCAGTTCGGACGAGGACAGGACTAGCAATCAGCCCCAGCATTTT
clone_size: once; j_call: TRBJ1-5; v_call: TRBV10-3; d_call: -; cdr3_aa: CAISEESGNSNQPQHF; cdr3_nt: TGTGCCATCAGTGAGGAGTCGGGGAATAGCAATCAGCCCCAGCATTTT
clone_size: -; j_call: TRBJ2-1; v_call: TRBV4-2; d_call: TRBD2; cdr3_aa: CASSQDTGGSYNEQFF; cdr3_nt: TGTGCCAGCAGCCAAGATACCGGGGGGTCCTACAATGAGCAGTTCTTC
clone_size: few; j_call: TRBJ1-5; v_call: TRBV5-6; d_call: -; cdr3_aa: CASSLFGGGGNQPQHF; cdr3_nt: TGTGCCAGCAGCTTGTTTGGAGGGGGAGGCAATCAGCCCCAGCATTTT
clone_size: -; j_call: TRBJ1-4; v_call: TRBV5-1; d_call: -; cdr3_aa: CASSIGDGRNEKLFF; cdr3_nt: TGCGCCAGCAGCATCGGGGACGGCCGTAATGAAAAACTGTTTTTT
clone_size: -; j_call: TRBJ2-1; v_call: TRBV7-9; d_call: -; cdr3_aa: CASSLSGSSYNEQFF; cdr3_nt: TGTGCCAGCAGCTTATCCGGGAGCTCCTACAATGAGCAGTTCTTC
clone_size: -; j_call: TRBJ1-1; v_call: TRBV10-2; d_call: -; cdr3_aa: CASSDRGGTEAFF; cdr3_nt: TGCGCCAGCAGTGACAGGGGCGGCACTGAAGCTTTCTTT
clone_size: -; j_call: TRBJ2-4; v_call: TRBV4-3; d_call: -; cdr3_aa: CASSQGQGGKNIQYF; cdr3_nt: TGCGCCAGCAGCCAGGGGCAAGGCGGCAAAAACATTCAGTACTTC
clone_size: -; j_call: TRBJ2-3; v_call: TRBV7-6; d_call: -; cdr3_aa: CASSPGLPEGDTQYF; cdr3_nt: TGTGCCAGCAGTCCCGGCTTGCCCGAAGGAGATACGCAGTATTTT
clone_size: once; j_call: TRBJ2-7; v_call: TRBV6-6; d_call: TRBD2; cdr3_aa: CASSYSTGGYNEQYF; cdr3_nt: TGTGCCAGCAGTTACTCGACGGGAGGATACAACGAGCAGTACTTC
clone_size: -; j_call: TRBJ2-5; v_call: TRBV7-8; d_call: -; cdr3_aa: CASSSASRETQYF; cdr3_nt: TGTGCCAGCAGCTCAGCTAGCCGGGAGACCCAGTACTTC
clone_size: -; j_call: TRBJ2-7; v_call: TRBV7-9; d_call: -; cdr3_aa: CASSPRPVYEQYF; cdr3_nt: TGTGCCAGCAGCCCTAGGCCTGTCTACGAGCAGTACTTC
clone_size: few; j_call: TRBJ2-2; v_call: TRBV4-2; d_call: TRBD1; cdr3_aa: CASSQLKGGANTGELFF; cdr3_nt: TGTGCCAGCAGCCAACTGAAAGGGGGCGCGAACACCGGGGAGCTGTTTTTT
clone_size: -; j_call: TRBJ2-7; v_call: TRBV7-8; d_call: -; cdr3_aa: CASSLGWGQNYEQYF; cdr3_nt: TGTGCCAGCAGCTTAGGGTGGGGGCAAAACTACGAGCAGTACTTC
clone_size: -; j_call: TRBJ1-1; v_call: TRBV9; d_call: -; cdr3_aa: CASSPRTKAGPEAFF; cdr3_nt: TGTGCCAGCAGCCCCAGGACTAAAGCAGGTCCTGAAGCTTTCTTT
clone_size: once; j_call: TRBJ1-1; v_call: TRBV30; d_call: -; cdr3_aa: CAWSVPRHKEAFF; cdr3_nt: TGTGCCTGGAGCGTACCTCGGCATAAAGAAGCTTTCTTT
clone_size: -; j_call: TRBJ2-7; v_call: TRBV19; d_call: TRBD1; cdr3_aa: CASSTRTGNEQYF; cdr3_nt: TGTGCCAGTAGTACAAGGACAGGGAACGAGCAGTACTTC
clone_size: -; j_call: TRBJ2-7; v_call: TRBV30; d_call: -; cdr3_aa: CAWNQGLGEQYF; cdr3_nt: TGTGCCTGGAACCAGGGGCTGGGCGAGCAGTACTTC
clone_size: -; j_call: TRBJ2-4; v_call: TRBV4-2; d_call: -; cdr3_aa: CASSQDEYEAKNIQYF; cdr3_nt: TGTGCCAGCAGCCAAGATGAGTACGAAGCCAAAAACATTCAGTACTTC
clone_size: -; j_call: TRBJ1-6; v_call: TRBV7-9; d_call: -; cdr3_aa: CASSLNSRHSPLHF; cdr3_nt: TGTGCCAGCAGCTTAAACAGTCGGCATTCACCCCTCCACTTT
clone_size: -; j_call: TRBJ2-7; v_call: TRBV27; d_call: TRBD2; cdr3_aa: CASRRGNEQYF; cdr3_nt: TGTGCCAGCCGGCGGGGGAACGAGCAGTACTTC
clone_size: -; j_call: TRBJ1-2; v_call: TRBV29-1; d_call: TRBD1; cdr3_aa: CSVDDLNKGAGGYTF; cdr3_nt: TGCAGCGTGGATGACCTAAATAAGGGGGCAGGGGGTTACACCTTC